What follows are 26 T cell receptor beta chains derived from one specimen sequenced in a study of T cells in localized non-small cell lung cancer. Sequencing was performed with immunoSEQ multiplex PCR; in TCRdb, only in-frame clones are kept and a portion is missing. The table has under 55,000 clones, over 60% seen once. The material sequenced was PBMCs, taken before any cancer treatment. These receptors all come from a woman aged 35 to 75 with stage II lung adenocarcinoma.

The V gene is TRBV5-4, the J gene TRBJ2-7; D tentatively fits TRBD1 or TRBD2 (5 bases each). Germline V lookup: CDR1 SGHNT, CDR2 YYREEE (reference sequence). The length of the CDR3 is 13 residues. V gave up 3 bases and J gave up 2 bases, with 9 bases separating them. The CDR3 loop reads CASSWDATYEQYF. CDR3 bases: TGTGCCAGCAGCTGGGACGCAACCTACGAGCAGTACTTC.

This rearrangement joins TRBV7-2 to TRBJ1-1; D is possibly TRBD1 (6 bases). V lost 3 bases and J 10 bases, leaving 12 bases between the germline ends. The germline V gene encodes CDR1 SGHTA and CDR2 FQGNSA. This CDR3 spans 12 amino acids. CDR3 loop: CASSLTGGGAFF. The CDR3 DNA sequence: TGTGCCAGCAGCTTGACAGGCGGAGGAGCTTTCTTT.

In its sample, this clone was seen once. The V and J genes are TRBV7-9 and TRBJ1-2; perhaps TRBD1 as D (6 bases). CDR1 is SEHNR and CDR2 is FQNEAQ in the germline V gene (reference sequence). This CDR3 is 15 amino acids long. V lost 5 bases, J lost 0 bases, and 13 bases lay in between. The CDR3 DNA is TGTGCCAGCAGCCCCGGGGGGGCTACTAACTATGGCTACACCTTC. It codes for CASSPGGATNYGYTF.

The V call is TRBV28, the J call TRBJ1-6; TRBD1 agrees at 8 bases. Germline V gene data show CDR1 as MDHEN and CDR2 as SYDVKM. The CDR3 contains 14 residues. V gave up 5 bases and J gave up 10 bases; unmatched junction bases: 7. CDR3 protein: CASSSDRGSSPLHF. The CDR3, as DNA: TGTGCCAGCAGTAGTGACAGGGGAAGCTCACCCCTCCACTTT.

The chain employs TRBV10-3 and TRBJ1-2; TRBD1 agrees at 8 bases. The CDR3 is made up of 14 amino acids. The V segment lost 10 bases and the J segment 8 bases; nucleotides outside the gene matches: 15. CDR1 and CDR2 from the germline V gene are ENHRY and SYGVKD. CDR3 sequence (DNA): TGTGCCACCAGGTCCCCAGGGGGCGTCTGGGGCTACACCTTC. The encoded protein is CATRSPGGVWGYTF.

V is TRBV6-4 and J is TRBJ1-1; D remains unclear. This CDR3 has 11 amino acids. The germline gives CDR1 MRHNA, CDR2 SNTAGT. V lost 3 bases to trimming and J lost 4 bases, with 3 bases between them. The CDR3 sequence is CASSEGTEAFF. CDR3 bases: TGTGCCAGCAGTGAAGGCACTGAAGCTTTCTTT.

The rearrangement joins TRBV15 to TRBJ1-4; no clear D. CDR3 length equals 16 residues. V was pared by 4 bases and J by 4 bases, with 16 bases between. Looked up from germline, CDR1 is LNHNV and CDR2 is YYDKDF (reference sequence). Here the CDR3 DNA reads TGTGCCACCAGCATGGGTCAAAGGAGCGATAATGAAAAACTGTTTTTT. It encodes CATSMGQRSDNEKLFF.

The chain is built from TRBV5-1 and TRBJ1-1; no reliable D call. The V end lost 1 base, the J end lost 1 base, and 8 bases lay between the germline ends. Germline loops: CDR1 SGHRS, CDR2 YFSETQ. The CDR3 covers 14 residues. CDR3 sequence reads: CASSLSPGNTEAFF. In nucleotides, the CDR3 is TGCGCCAGCAGCTTGTCGCCCGGGAACACTGAAGCTTTCTTT. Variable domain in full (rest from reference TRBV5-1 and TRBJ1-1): KAGVTQTPRYLIKTRGQQVTLSCSPISGHRSVSWYQQTPGQGLQFLFEYFSETQRNKGNFPGRFSGRQFSNSRSEMNVSTLELGDSALYLCASSLSPGNTEAFFGQGTRLTVV.

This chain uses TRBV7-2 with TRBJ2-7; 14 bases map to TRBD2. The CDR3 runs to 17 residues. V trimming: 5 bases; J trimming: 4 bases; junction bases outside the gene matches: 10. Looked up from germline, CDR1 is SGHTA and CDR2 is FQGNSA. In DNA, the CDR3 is TGTGCCAGCAGCCAAACCGGGACTAGCGGGGGAAGTTACGAGCAGTACTTC. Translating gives CASSQTGTSGGSYEQYF.

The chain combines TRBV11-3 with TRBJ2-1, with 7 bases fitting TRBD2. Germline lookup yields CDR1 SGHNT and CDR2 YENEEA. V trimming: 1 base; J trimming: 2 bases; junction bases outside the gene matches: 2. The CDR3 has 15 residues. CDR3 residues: CASSLGGGPYNEQFF. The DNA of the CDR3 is TGTGCCAGCAGCTTAGGGGGGGGACCCTACAATGAGCAGTTCTTC.

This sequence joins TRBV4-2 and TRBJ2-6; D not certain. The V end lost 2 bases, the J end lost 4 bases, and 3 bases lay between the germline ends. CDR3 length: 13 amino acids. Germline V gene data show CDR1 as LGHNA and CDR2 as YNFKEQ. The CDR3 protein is CASSQQGANVLTF. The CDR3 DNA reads TGTGCCAGCAGCCAACAAGGGGCCAACGTCCTGACTTTC.

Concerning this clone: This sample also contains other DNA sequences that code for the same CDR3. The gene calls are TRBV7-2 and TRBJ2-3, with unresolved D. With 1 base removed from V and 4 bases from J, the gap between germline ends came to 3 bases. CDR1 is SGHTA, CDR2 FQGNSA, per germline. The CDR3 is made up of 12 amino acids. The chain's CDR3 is CASSLGPDTQYF. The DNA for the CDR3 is TGTGCCAGCAGCTTAGGCCCAGATACGCAGTATTTT.

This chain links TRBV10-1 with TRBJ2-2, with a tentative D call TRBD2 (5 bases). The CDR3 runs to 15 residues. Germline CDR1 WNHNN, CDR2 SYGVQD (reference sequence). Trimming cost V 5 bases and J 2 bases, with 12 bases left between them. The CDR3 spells CASSSSGVNTGELFF. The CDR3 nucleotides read TGCGCCAGCAGTTCCTCCGGGGTTAACACCGGGGAGCTGTTTTTT.

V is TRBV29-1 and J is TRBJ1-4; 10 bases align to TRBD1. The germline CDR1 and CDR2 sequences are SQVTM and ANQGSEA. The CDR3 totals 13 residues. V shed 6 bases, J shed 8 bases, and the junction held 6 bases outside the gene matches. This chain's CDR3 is CSVGTGEREKLFF. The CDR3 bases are TGCAGCGTAGGGACAGGGGAAAGGGAAAAACTGTTTTTT. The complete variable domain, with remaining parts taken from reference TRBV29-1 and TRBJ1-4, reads SAVISQKPSRDICQRGTSLTIQCQVDSQVTMMFWYRQQPGQSLTLIATANQGSEATYESGFVIDKFPISRPNLTFSTLTVSNMSPEDSSIYLCSVGTGEREKLFFGSGTQLSVL.

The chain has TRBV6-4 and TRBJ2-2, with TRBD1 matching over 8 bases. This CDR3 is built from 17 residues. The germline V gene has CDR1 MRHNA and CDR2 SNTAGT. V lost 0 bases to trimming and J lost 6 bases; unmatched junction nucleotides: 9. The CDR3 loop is CASSDSLNRGAAGELFF. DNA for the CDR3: TGTGCCAGCAGTGACTCGTTGAACAGGGGGGCTGCCGGGGAGCTGTTTTTT.

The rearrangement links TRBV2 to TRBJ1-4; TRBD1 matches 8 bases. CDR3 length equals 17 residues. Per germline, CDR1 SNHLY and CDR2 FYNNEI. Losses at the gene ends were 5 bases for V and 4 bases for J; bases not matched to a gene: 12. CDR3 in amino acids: CASSWDRPGANNEKLFF. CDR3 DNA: TGTGCCAGCAGTTGGGACAGGCCCGGCGCGAATAATGAAAAACTGTTTTTT.

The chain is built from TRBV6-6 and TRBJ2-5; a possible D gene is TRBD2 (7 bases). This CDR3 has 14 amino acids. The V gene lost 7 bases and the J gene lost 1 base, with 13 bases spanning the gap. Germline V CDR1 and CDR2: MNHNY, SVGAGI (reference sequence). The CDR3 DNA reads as TGTGCCAGCATGACGGGGGGCCTCCAAGAGACCCAGTACTTC. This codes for CASMTGGLQETQYF.

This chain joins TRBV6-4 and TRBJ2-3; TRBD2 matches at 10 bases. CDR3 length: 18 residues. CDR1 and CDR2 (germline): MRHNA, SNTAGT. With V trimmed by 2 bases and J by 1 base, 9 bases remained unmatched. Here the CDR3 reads CASSDLAGDPLRTDTQYF. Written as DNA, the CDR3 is TGTGCCAGCAGTGACCTAGCGGGGGACCCGCTACGCACAGATACGCAGTATTTT.

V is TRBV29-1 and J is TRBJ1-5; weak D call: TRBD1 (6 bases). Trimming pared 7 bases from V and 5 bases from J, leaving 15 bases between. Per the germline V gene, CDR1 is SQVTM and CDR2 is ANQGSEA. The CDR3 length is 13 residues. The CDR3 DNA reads TGCAGCGCGGACCCGGGGGGCGATCAGCCCCAGCATTTT. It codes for CSADPGGDQPQHF.

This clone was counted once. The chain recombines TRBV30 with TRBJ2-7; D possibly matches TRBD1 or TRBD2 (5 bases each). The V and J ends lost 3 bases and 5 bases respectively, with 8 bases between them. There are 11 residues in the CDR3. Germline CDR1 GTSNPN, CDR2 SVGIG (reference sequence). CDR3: CAWSGANEQYF. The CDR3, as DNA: TGTGCCTGGAGCGGGGCTAACGAGCAGTACTTC.

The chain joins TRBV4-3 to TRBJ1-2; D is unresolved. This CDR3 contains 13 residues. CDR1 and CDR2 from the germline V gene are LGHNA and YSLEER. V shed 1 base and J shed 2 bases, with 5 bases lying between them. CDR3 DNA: TGCGCCAGCAGCCAAGGGCGGAACTATGGCTACACCTTC. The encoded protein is CASSQGRNYGYTF.

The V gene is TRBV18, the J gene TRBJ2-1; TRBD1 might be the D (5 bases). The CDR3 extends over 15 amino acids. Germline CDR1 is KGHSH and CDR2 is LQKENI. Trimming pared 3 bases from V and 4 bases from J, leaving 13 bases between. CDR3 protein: CASSPVRTRYNEQFF. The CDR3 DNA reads TGTGCCAGCTCACCCGTCCGGACAAGGTACAATGAGCAGTTCTTC.

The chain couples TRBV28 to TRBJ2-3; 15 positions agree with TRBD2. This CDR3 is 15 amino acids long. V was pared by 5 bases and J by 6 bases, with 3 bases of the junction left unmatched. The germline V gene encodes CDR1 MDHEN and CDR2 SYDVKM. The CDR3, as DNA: TGTGCCAGCAGTGGGACTAGCGGGGGGTTCGATACGCAGTATTTT. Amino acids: CASSGTSGGFDTQYF.

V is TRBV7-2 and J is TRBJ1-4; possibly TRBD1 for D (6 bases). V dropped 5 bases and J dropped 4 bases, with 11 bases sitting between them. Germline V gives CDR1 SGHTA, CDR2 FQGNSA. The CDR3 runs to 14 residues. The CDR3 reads CASSRDRINEKLFF. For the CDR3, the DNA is TGTGCCAGCAGCAGAGACAGGATTAATGAAAAACTGTTTTTT.

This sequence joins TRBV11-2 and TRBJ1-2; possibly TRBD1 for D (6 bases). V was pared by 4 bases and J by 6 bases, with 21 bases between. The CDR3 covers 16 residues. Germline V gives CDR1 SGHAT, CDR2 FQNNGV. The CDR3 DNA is TGTGCCAGCAGCTGGGGGCAGGGAGGGGTGATCGATGGCTACACCTTC. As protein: CASSWGQGGVIDGYTF.

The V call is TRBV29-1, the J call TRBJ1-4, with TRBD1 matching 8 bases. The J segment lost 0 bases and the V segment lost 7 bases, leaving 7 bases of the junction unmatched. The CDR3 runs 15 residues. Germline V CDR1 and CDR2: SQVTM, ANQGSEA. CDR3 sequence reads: CSAGTGGATNEKLFF. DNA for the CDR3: TGCAGCGCTGGGACAGGAGGCGCAACTAATGAAAAACTGTTTTTT.